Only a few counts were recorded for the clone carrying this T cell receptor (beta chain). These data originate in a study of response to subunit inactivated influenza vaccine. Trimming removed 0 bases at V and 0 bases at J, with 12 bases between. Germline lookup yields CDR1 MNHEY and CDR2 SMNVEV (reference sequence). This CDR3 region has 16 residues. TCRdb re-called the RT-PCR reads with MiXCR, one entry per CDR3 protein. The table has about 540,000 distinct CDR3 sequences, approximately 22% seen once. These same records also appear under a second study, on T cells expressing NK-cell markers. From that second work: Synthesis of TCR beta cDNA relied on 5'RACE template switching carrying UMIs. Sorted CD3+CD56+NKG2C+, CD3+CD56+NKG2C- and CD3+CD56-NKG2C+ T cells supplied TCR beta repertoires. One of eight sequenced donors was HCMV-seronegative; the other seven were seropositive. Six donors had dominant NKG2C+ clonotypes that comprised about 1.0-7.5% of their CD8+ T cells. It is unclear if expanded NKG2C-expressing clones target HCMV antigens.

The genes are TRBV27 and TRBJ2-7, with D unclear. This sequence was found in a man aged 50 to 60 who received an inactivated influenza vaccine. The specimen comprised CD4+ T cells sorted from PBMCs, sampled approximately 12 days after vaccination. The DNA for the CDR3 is TGTGCCAGCAGTTTATCGTTGCTGGGAAGCTCCTACGAGCAGTACTTC. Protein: CASSLSLLGSSYEQYF.